Below, one T cell receptor (beta chain) is given with its context. This sample is drawn from a study of T cell responses to AZD1222 COVID-19 vaccine. Per germline, CDR1 MNHEY and CDR2 SMNVEV (reference sequence). This CDR3 comprises 16 residues. V shed 6 bases, J shed 4 bases, and the junction held 11 bases outside the gene matches. Assay used: immunoSEQ multiplex PCR; TCRdb lists only in-frame clones, some missing. The repertoire consists of under 200,000 clones, with 80% to 95% occurring once and the leading ten covering around 1.6%. The sequenced sample was peripheral blood, obtained on day 0 of AZD1222 vaccination. The TCR originated in an adult in good health. V gene TRBV27 combines with J gene TRBJ1-1, with 10 bases matching TRBD1. This chain's CDR3 is CASSQRQGARATEAFF. The CDR3 DNA is TGTGCCAGCAGCCAGAGACAGGGGGCGCGAGCCACTGAAGCTTTCTTT.